Sequencing of this T cell receptor (beta chain) was carried out in a study of shared clonotypes between healthy human individuals. CDR1 is PRHDT and CDR2 is FYEKMQ in the germline V gene (reference sequence). This CDR3 has 17 amino acids. V was clipped by 0 bases and J by 3 bases, with 12 bases between them. The authors split each subset's genomic DNA evenly across several immunoSEQ plates. Per the authors' pipeline: Junction-only sequences without quality scores came from ImmunoSEQ, so filtering differed. Assay used: immunoSEQ multiplex PCR; TCRdb lists only in-frame clones, some missing. V and J calls and clone size are given by that table; D and trimming were obtained from the DNA. The table lists 2,500,000 or so clones, around 94% of them singletons.

The chain carries TRBV13 and TRBJ2-6, with a tentative D call TRBD1 (6 bases). The TCR comes from a man between 18 and 35 years old in good health. The sample comprised naive CD4+ T cells sorted from blood. Subset defined: CD45RA+ positively selected. CDR3 protein: CASSLGQGSVGANVLTF. In DNA form, the CDR3 reads TGTGCCAGCAGCTTAGGACAGGGATCGGTTGGGGCCAACGTCCTGACTTTC.